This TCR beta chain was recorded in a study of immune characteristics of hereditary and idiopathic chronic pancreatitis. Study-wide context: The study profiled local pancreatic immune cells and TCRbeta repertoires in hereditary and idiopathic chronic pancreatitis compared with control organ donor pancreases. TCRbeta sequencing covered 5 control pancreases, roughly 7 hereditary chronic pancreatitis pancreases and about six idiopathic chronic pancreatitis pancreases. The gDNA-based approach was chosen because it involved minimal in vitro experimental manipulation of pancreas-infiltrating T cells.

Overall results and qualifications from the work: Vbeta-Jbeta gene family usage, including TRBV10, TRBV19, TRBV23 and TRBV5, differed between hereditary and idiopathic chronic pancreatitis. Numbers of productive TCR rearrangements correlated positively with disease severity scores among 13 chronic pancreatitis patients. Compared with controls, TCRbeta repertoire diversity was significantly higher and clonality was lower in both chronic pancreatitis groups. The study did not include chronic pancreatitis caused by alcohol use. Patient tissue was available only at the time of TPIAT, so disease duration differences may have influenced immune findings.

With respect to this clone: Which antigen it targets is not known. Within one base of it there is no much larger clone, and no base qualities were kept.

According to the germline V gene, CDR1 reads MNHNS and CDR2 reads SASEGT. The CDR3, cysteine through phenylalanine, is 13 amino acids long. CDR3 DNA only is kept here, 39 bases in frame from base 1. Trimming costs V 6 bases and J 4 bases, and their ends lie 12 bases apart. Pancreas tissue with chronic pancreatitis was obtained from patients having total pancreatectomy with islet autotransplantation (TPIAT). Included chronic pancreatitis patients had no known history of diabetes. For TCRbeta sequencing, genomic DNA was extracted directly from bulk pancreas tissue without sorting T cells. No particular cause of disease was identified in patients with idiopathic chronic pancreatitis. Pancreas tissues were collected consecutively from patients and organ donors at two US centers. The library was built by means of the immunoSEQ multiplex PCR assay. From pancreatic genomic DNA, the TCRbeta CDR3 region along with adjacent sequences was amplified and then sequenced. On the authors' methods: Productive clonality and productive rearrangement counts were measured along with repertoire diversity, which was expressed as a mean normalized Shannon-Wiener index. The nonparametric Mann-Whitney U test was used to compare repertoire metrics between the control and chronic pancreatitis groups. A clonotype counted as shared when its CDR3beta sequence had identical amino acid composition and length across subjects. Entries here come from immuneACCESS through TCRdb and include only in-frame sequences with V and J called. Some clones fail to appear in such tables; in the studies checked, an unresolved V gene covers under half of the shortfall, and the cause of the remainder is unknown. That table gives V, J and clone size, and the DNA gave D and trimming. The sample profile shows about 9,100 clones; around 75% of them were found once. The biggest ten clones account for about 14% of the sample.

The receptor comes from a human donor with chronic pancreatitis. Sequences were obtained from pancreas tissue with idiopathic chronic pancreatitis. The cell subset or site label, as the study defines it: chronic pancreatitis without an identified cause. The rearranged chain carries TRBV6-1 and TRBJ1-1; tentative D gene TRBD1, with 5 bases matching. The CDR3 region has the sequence CASRDNLGTEAFF. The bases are TGTGCCAGCAGGGACAATTTGGGCACTGAAGCTTTCTTT.